A single sample gave rise to the 4 T cell receptor beta chains below, sequenced in a study of T cells expressing NK-cell markers. Each CDR3 protein gets one entry in TCRdb, which reprocessed the 5' RACE reads and gives no DNA. Its table records 350,000 to 450,000 distinct CDR3 sequences. The material sequenced was blood T cells: a sorted CD56 or NKG2C T cell subset, CD4+ or CD8+ T cells, or bulk PBMC T cells (not recorded which). The source of these receptors is a man aged 18-75 years in good health.

This chain joins TRBV12-3 or TRBV12-4 and TRBJ1-5; the D call from TCRdb, TRBD1, cannot be confirmed without DNA. This CDR3 has 16 residues. The CDR3 sequence is CASSLHGRRGDQPQHF.

The J gene is TRBJ2-3, the V gene TRBV14; the TCRdb D gene call, TRBD1, has no DNA to confirm it. Germline V lookup: CDR1 SGHDN, CDR2 FVKESK. The CDR3 is 15 residues long. The CDR3 sequence is CASSQARTGIDTQYF.

V is TRBV27 and J is TRBJ1-4; the TCRdb D gene call, TRBD1, has no DNA to confirm it. CDR3 size: 12 residues. Germline loops: CDR1 MNHEY, CDR2 SMNVEV (reference sequence). The CDR3: CATQGAYGKLFF.

V is TRBV5-1 and J is TRBJ2-5; TCRdb gives TRBD2 as the D gene, but with no DNA this cannot be confirmed. The CDR3 sequence is 14 residues long. Germline-derived CDR1 and CDR2 are SGHRS and YFSETQ. CDR3 residues: CASSGRGEKETQYF.